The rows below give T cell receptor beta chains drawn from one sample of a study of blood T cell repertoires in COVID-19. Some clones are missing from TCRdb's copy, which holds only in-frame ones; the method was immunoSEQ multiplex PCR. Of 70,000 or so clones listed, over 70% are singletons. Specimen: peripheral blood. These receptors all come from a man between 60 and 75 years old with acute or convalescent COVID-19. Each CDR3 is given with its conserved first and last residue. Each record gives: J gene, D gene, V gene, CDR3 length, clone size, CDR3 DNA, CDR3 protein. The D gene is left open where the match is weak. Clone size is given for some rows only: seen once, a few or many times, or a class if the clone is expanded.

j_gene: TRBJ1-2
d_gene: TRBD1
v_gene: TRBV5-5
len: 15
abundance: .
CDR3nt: TGTGCCAGCAGCGGGGGACAGGGTTTTAACTATGGCTACACCTTC
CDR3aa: CASSGGQGFNYGYTF

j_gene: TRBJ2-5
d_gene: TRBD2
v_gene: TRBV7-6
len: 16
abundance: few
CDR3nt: TGTGCCAGCAGCTCCCAAGCGGGGAGGCGAGTGGAGACCCAGTACTTC
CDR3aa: CASSSQAGRRVETQYF

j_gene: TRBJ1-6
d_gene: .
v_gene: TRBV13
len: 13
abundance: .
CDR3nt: TGTGCCAGCAGCCCACGTGAGGGTTCACCCCTCCACTTT
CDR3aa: CASSPREGSPLHF

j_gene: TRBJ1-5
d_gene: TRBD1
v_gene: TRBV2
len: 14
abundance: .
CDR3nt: TGTGCCAGCAGTATGGGACAGGGCAATCAGCCCCAGCATTTT
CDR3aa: CASSMGQGNQPQHF

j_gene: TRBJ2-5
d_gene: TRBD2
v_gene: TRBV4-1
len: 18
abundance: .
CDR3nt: TGCGCCAGCAGCCAAGAAGGAGAACTAGCGGGGATCGGAGAGACCCAGTACTTC
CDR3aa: CASSQEGELAGIGETQYF

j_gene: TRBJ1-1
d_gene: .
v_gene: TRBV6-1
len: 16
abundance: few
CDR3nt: TGTGCCAGCAGTGAAATGGCGCGGGGATTGAACACTGAAGCTTTCTTT
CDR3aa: CASSEMARGLNTEAFF

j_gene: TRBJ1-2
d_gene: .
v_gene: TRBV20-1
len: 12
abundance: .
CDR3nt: TGCAGTGCTAGTATAACTGCCGATGGCTACACCTTC
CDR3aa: CSASITADGYTF

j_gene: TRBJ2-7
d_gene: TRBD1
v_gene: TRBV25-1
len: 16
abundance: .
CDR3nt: TGTGCCAGCAGTGACCCCCGACAGGGAAGGGCTTCCGAGCAGTACTTC
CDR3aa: CASSDPRQGRASEQYF

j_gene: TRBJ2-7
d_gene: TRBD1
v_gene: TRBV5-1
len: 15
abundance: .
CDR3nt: TGCGCCAGCAGCTTGGTTGCAGGGGGCATGTACGAGCAGTACTTC
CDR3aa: CASSLVAGGMYEQYF

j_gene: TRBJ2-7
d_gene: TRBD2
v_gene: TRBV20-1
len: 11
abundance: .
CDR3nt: TGCAGTGCGCGGGGGGGCTACGAGCAGTACTTC
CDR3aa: CSARGGYEQYF

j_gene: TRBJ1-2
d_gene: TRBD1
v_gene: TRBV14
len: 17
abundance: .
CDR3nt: TGTGCCAGCAGCCCGAGGACAGGGGGCTATGGAAACTATGGCTACACCTTC
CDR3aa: CASSPRTGGYGNYGYTF

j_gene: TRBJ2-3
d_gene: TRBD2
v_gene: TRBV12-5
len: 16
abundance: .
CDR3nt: TGTGCTAGTGGTAGGGGGACTAGCGGGGAAGGAGATACGCAGTATTTT
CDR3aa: CASGRGTSGEGDTQYF

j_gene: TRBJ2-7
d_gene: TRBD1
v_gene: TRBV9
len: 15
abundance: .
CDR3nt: TGTGCCAGCAGCGTGGGGACAGGGGTTTCCTACGAGCAGTACTTC
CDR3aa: CASSVGTGVSYEQYF

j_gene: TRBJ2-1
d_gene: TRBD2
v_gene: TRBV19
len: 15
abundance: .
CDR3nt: TGTGCCAGTAGTATCTCTAGCGGGGGCTACAATGAGCAGTTCTTC
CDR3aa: CASSISSGGYNEQFF

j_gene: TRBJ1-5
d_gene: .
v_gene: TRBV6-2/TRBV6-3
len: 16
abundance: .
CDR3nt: TGTGCCAGCAGTATGAGGGTGTCGGGAAGCAATCAGCCCCAGCATTTT
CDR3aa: CASSMRVSGSNQPQHF

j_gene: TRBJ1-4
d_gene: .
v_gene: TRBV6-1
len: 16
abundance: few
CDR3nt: TGTGCCAGCAGTGAAGCGCTTGCGAGTCTTCGTGAAAAACTGTTTTTT
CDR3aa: CASSEALASLREKLFF

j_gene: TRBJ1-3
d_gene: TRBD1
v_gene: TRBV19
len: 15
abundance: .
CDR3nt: TGTGCCAGCCACCCGGGGACAGGGGCTGGAAACACCATATATTTT
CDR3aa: CASHPGTGAGNTIYF

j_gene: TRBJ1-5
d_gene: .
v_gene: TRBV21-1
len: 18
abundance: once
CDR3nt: TGTGCCAGCAGCGACGACAGGGGAAAGAGTGACAGCAATCAGCCCCAGCATTTT
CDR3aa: CASSDDRGKSDSNQPQHF

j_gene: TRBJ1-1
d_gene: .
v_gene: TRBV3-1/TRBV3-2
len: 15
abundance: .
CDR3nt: TGTGCCAGCAGCCTTAAACAGATAATGAACACTGAAGCTTTCTTT
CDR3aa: CASSLKQIMNTEAFF

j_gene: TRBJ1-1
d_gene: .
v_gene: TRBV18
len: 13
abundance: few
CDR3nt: TGTGCCGTAAAGGGGCCGACGAACACTGAAGCTTTCTTT
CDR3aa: CAVKGPTNTEAFF

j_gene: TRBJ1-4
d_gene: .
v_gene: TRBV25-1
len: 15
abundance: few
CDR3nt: TGTGCCAGCAGTGGATACAGGGCAACTAATGAAAAACTGTTTTTT
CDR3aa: CASSGYRATNEKLFF

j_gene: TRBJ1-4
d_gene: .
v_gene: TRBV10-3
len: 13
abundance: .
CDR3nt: TGTGCCATAAAGGACACTAATAATGAAAAACTGTTTTTT
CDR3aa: CAIKDTNNEKLFF

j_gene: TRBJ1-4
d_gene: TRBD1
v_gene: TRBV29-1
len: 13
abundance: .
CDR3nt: TGCAGTACCGGGACAGTTAATAATGAAAAACTGTTTTTT
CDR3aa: CSTGTVNNEKLFF

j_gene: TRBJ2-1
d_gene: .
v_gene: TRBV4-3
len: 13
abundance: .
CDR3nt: TGCGCCAGCAGCCAAGGACTGGGCAATGAGCAGTTCTTC
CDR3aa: CASSQGLGNEQFF

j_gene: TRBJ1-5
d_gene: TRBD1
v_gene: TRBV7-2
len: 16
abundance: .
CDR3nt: TGTGCCAGCAGCTTAGCGCTGGACAGGGGCAATCAGCCCCAGCATTTT
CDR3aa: CASSLALDRGNQPQHF

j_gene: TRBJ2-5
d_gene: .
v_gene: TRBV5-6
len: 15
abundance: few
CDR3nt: TGTGCCAGCAGCTTGGCCCGTCAGGGAAAAGAGACCCAGTACTTC
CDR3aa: CASSLARQGKETQYF

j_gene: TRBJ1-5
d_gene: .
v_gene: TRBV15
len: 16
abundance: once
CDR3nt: TGTGCCACCAGCAGGCGCCGGGACACTTCCAATCAGCCCCAGCATTTT
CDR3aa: CATSRRRDTSNQPQHF

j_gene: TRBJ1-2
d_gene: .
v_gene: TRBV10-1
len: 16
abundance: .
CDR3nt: TGCGCCAGCAGTGATTCAGGGGATCGGGCTAGCTATGGCTACACCTTC
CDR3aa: CASSDSGDRASYGYTF

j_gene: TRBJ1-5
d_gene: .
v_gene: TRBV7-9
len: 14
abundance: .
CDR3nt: TGTGCCAGCAGCTCCCAGATAAGCAATCAGCCCCAGCATTTT
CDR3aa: CASSSQISNQPQHF

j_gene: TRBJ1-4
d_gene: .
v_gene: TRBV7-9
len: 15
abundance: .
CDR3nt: TGTGCCAGCAGCCCAAAACGCAGGGTAAATGAAAAACTGTTTTTT
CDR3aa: CASSPKRRVNEKLFF

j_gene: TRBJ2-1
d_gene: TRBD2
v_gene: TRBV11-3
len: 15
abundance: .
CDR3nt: TGTGCCAGCAGCACGTCCGGACTAGCGGGAGGTGAGCAGTTCTTC
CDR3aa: CASSTSGLAGGEQFF

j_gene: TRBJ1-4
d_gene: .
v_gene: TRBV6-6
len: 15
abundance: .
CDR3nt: TGTGCCAGCAGTTACTTTTTCACGGTCGAGGAAAAACTGTTTTTT
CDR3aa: CASSYFFTVEEKLFF

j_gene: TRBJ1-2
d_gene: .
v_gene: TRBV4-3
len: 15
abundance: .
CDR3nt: TGCGCCAGCAGCCAAGAGATTAGCGGGAGGTATGGCTACACCTTC
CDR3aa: CASSQEISGRYGYTF

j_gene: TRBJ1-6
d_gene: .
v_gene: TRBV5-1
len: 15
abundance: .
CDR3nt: TGCGCCAGCAGCCGGGCGGGCTCCTATAATTCACCCCTCCACTTT
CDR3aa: CASSRAGSYNSPLHF

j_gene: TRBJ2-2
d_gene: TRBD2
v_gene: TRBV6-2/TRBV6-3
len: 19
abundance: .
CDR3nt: TGTGCCAGCAGTTACCCCGGGACTAGCGGGGGGCTCTCAACCGGGGAGCTGTTTTTT
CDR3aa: CASSYPGTSGGLSTGELFF

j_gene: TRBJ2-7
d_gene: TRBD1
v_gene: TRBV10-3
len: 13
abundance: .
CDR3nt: TGTGCCGTCAGACAGGGGGAACCTTACGAGCAGTACTTC
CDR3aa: CAVRQGEPYEQYF

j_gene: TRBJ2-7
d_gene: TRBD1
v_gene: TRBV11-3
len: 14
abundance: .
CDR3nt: TGTGCCAGCAGCCCCGGGACAGGGGCCTACGAGCAGTACTTC
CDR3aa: CASSPGTGAYEQYF

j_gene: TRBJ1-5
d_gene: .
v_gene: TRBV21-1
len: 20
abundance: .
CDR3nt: TGTGCCAGCACCAACACCCTGGACAGGGGGCAGGGGTATGGGAATCAGCCCCAGCATTTT
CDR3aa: CASTNTLDRGQGYGNQPQHF

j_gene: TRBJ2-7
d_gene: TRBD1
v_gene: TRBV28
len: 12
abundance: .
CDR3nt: TGTGCCACCAGGGACAGGGCGTACGAGCAGTACTTC
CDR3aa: CATRDRAYEQYF

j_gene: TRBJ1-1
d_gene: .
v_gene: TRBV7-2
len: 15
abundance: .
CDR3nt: TGTGCCAGCAGCTTTGTCGGGATTGGGAACACTGAAGCTTTCTTT
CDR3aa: CASSFVGIGNTEAFF

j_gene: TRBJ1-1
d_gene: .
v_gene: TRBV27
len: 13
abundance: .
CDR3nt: TGTGCCAGCAGTTTGTCCGAAGCAGGTGAAGCTTTCTTT
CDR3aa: CASSLSEAGEAFF

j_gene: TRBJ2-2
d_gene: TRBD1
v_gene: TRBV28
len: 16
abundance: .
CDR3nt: TGTGCCAGCAGTTCGGCCGGGACAGGGGACACCGGGGAGCTGTTTTTT
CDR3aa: CASSSAGTGDTGELFF

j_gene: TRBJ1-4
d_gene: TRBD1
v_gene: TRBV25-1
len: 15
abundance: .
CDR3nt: TGTGCCAGCAGTGAGTCCAGGGGGCCGTCCGAAAAACTGTTTTTT
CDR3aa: CASSESRGPSEKLFF

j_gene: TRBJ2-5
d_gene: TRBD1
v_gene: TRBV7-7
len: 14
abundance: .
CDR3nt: TGTGCTAGCAGCTTGTCAGGGGGCAAGGAGACCCAGTACTTC
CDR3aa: CASSLSGGKETQYF

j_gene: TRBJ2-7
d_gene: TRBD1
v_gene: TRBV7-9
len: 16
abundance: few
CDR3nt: TGTGCCAGCAGCCGTCCAACCGGGACAGCCTCCTACGAGCAGTACTTC
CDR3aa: CASSRPTGTASYEQYF

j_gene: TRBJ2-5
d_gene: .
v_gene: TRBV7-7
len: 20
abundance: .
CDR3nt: TGTGCTAGCAGCTTAGCGGTTCGAGGGGGGGCGGAAGATTACCAAGAGACCCAGTACTTC
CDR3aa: CASSLAVRGGAEDYQETQYF

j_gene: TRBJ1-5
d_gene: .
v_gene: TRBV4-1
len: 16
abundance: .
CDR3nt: TGCGCCAGCAGCCAAGACGGACAGTTTAGCAATCAGCCCCAGCATTTT
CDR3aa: CASSQDGQFSNQPQHF

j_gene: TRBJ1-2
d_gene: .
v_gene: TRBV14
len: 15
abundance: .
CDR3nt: TGTGCCAGCAGCCTGTCAGGGTCGACTAACTATGGCTACACCTTC
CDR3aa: CASSLSGSTNYGYTF

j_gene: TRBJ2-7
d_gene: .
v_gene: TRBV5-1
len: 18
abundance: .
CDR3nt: TGCGCCAGCAGCTTGAATTTAAGGCAGGGGTTCTCCACCTACGAGCAGTACTTC
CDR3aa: CASSLNLRQGFSTYEQYF

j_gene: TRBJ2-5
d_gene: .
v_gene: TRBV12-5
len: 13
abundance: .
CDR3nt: TGTGCTACTAGTCGAGTCGGTGGGGAGACCCAGTACTTC
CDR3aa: CATSRVGGETQYF

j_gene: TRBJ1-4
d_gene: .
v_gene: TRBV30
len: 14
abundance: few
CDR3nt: TGTGCCTGGACCCGGGACTCCAGGCATGAAAAACTGTTTTTT
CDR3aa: CAWTRDSRHEKLFF

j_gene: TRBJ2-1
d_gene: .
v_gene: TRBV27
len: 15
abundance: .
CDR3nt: TGTGCCAGCACTCCTGCCGGGGGGCCCTACAATGAGCAGTTCTTC
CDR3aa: CASTPAGGPYNEQFF

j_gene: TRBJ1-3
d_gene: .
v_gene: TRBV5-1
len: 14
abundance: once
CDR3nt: TGCGCCAGCAGCTCCCGGGGAGCTGGAAACACCATATATTTT
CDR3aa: CASSSRGAGNTIYF

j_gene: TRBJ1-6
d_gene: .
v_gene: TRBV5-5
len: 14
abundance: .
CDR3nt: TGTGCCAGCAGCGGATCAGGAAATAATTCACCCCTCCACTTT
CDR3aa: CASSGSGNNSPLHF